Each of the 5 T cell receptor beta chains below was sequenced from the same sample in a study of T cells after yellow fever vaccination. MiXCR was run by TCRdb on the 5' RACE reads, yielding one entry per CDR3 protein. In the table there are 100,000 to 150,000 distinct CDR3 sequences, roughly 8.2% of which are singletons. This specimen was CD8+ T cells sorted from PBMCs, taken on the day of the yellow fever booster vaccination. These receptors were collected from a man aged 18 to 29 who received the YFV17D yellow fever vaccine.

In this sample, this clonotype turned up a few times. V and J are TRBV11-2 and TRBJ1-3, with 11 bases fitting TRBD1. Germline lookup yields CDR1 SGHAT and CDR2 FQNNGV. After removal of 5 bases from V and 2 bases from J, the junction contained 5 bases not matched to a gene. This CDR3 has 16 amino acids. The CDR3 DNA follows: TGTGCCAGCAGCGCACCGGGACAGGGGGCTGGAAACACCATATATTTT. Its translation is CASSAPGQGAGNTIYF.

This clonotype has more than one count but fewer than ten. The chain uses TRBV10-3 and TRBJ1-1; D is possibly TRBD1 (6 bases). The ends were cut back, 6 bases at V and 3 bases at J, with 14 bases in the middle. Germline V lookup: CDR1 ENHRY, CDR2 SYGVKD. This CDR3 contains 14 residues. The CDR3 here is CAISPPGEDTEAFF. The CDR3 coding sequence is TGTGCCATCAGCCCACCAGGGGAGGACACTGAAGCTTTCTTT.

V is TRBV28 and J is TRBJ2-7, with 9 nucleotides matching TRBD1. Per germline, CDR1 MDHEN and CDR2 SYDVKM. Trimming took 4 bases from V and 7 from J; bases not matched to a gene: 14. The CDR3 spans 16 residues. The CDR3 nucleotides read TGTGCCAGCAGTTACGCTTTCGGGACAGGGTTTAAAGAGCAGTACGTC. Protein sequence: CASSYAFGTGFKEQYV.

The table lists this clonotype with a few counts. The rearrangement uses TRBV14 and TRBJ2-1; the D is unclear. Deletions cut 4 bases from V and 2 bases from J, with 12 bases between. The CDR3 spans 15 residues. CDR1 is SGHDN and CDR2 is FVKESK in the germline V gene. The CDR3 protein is CASSPPNQAYNEQFF. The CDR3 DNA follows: TGTGCCAGCAGCCCCCCGAACCAGGCCTACAATGAGCAGTTCTTC. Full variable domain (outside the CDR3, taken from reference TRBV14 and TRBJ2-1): EAGVTQFPSHSVIEKGQTVTLRCDPISGHDNLYWYRRVMGKEIKFLLHFVKESKQDESGMPNNRFLAERTGGTYSTLKVQPAELEDSGVYFCASSPPNQAYNEQFFGPGTRLTVL.

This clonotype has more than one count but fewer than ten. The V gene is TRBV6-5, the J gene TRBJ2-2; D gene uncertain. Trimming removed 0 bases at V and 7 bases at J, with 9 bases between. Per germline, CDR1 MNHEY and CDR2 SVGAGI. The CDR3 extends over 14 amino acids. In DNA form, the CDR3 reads TGTGCCAGCAGTTACTCGAAGGGTAGCGGGGAGCTGTTTTTT. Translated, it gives CASSYSKGSGELFF.